This T cell receptor beta chain was captured by sequencing in a study of T cells after posttransplantation cyclophosphamide. General observations from the study: Blood and skin or GI T cell repertoires showed limited TRB overlap. TRB clonality was highly associated with recipient CMV seropositivity and reactivation. Later blood repertoires were often dominated by clones from the donor CD8+ memory compartment.

The naive gate required viable CD3+CD4+ or CD3+CD8+ cells with CCR7+CD45RA+CD45RO-CD95-CD27+CD28+ phenotype. Trimming took 5 bases from V and 9 from J; bases not matched to a gene: 4. This CDR3 is 11 amino acids long. From germline, CDR1 is MDHEN and CDR2 SYDVKM. Profiling relied on immunoSEQ multiplex PCR, and the TCRdb table lists in-frame clones only, not all of them. The sample gives tens of thousands of clones, approximately 98% of which show up once; around 0.15% is in the top ten. Notes on this clone: Antigen unknown.

The rearrangement links TRBV28 to TRBJ2-7, with 7 positions matching TRBD1. Sample: naive CD4+ T cells sorted from PBMCs. The TCR comes from a man aged 35 to 55 in good health, CMV-negative, and a related stem cell transplant donor. Here the CDR3 DNA reads TGTGCCAGCAGTATCACAGGGGCGCAGTACTTC. Its translation: CASSITGAQYF.